This record looks at one T cell receptor (beta chain) sequence and its context. Trimming pared 0 bases from V and 0 bases from J, leaving 6 bases between. Germline V lookup: CDR1 SGHNT, CDR2 YYREEE (reference sequence). This CDR3 is built from 14 residues. The data originate from a study of blood T cell repertoires in COVID-19. Study summary: Whether acute or convalescent, the COVID-19 samples came from the United States, Italy and Spain. Sample material is recorded as cDNA or gDNA derived from T cells, B-cell-depleted T cells, or PBMCs.

Original data processing: For nucleated cells, counts were estimated from reference gene primer amplification. The repertoire was sequenced with immunoSEQ multiplex PCR; TCRdb's copy has only in-frame clones and lacks some. V, J and clone size reflect that table, while D and trimming were determined from the DNA. The sample records about 190,000 clones, about 81% being singletons. Enrolled during active infection, Seattle patients were then followed longitudinally. This chain connects TRBV5-4 to TRBJ1-2; unclear D gene. The sequence came from an elderly woman with COVID-19, enrolled during active disease. Material for sequencing was peripheral blood. Here the CDR3 reads CASSLGGANYGYTF. The DNA of the CDR3 is TGTGCCAGCAGCTTGGGCGGAGCTAACTATGGCTACACCTTC.